Many counts were recorded for the clone carrying this T cell receptor (beta chain). The antigen remains undetermined. These data come from a study of T-cell memory formation after mild COVID-19. TCR alpha and TCR beta cDNA libraries carrying sample barcodes and UMIs were produced by 5'RACE using constant-segment primers. TCRdb processed the 5' RACE reads anew with MiXCR; each CDR3 protein has one entry. The sample has roughly 310,000 distinct CDR3 sequences; approximately 16% are singletons. The CDR3 consists of 15 residues. Trimming removed 4 bases at V and 7 bases at J, with 19 bases between. Germline V gene sequence: CDR1 MGHRA, CDR2 YSYEKL. Study-wide points: Chiefly within CM and EM were the contracting CD4+ clones; CD8+ ones were within EMRA. Later expanders leaned CD4+, whereas day 15 to 85 contracting clones were balanced CD4/CD8.

This clonotype originated in a young man who had mild COVID-19 (a few samples of this study predate the infection). Cell type and time point are not known. This chain joins TRBV4-1 and TRBJ1-2; no reliable D call. Material for sequencing was PBMCs or a T cell subset sorted from them (not recorded which). Here the CDR3 DNA reads TGCGCCAGCAGCCGCCCGGGAGAGGGTCTCTTTGGCTACACCTTC. It is translated as CASSRPGEGLFGYTF.